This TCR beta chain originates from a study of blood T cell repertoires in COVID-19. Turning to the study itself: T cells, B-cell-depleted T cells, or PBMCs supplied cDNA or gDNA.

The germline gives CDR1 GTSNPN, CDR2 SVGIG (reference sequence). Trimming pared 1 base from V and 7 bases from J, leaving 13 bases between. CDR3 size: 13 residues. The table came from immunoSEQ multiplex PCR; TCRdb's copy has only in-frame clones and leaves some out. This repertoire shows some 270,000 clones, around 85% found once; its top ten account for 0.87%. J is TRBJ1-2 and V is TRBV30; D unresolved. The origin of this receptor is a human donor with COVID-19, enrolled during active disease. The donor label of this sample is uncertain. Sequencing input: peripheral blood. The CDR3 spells CAWSALREGGYTF. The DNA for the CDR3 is TGTGCCTGGAGTGCCCTTCGGGAGGGTGGCTACACCTTC.